The 14 T cell receptor beta chains in this list originate from one sample, sequenced in a study of cytomegalovirus exposure and HLA in healthy donors. Assay: immunoSEQ multiplex PCR; the TCRdb copy retains only in-frame clones and omits some. The repertoire holds about 350,000 clones, with 87% as singletons. Specimen: PBMCs. The origin of the receptors is a woman in her 30s in good health and CMV-seropositive.

The chain couples TRBV7-3 to TRBJ2-1; D remains ambiguous. Trimming removed 4 bases from V and 3 bases from J, with 16 bases in between. Germline loops: CDR1 SGHTA, CDR2 FQGTGA. This CDR3 contains 16 residues. CDR3: CASSSLPGEVYNEQFF. The CDR3 DNA reads as TGTGCCAGCAGCTCCCTCCCGGGCGAGGTCTACAATGAGCAGTTCTTC.

The genes are TRBV4-1 and TRBJ2-3; D remains unclear. The V gene lost 3 bases and the J gene lost 4 bases, with 11 bases spanning the gap. Germline assignment: CDR1 MGHRA and CDR2 YSYEKL. The CDR3 covers 14 residues. The CDR3 DNA follows: TGCGCCAGCAGCCAGAGTCCGGGCCCAGATACGCAGTATTTT. It yields the protein CASSQSPGPDTQYF.

This chain links TRBV30 with TRBJ2-6; TRBD1 might be the D (6 bases). The length of the CDR3 is 18 residues. Germline V gene sequence: CDR1 GTSNPN, CDR2 SVGIG (reference sequence). The V gene lost 4 bases and the J gene lost 2 bases, with 21 bases spanning the gap. The CDR3 is CAWILPGHTPPGANVLTF. CDR3 DNA sequence: TGTGCCTGGATCCTTCCGGGACACACCCCTCCTGGGGCCAACGTCCTGACTTTC.

This clone was observed a single time. The gene calls are TRBV6-5 and TRBJ2-3; unclear D gene. CDR3 length: 13 amino acids. The V gene's germline CDR1 is MNHEY and CDR2 SVGAGI. Trimming left V 8 bases short and J 0 bases short, with 9 bases between. The DNA of the CDR3 is TGTGCCAGCGGAAAGGGCAGCACAGATACGCAGTATTTT. Amino acids: CASGKGSTDTQYF.

V usage is TRBV28 and J usage is TRBJ1-1, with D unclear. Germline CDR1 is MDHEN and CDR2 is SYDVKM. V was shortened by 7 bases and J by 7 bases, with 13 bases between the two germline ends. The CDR3 spans 12 residues. The CDR3, as DNA: TGTGCCAGCACTAAGCCTGGCTATGAAGCTTTCTTT. This encodes CASTKPGYEAFF.

The chain couples TRBV19 to TRBJ1-2; tentatively, D is TRBD1 (5 bases). The germline V gene has CDR1 LNHDA and CDR2 SQIVND (reference sequence). The CDR3 loop spans 18 amino acids. V gave up 5 bases and J gave up 4 bases, with 26 bases separating them. The chain's CDR3 is CASSLKSIRSTDPYGYTF. The CDR3 nucleotides are TGTGCCAGTAGTCTAAAGTCAATCCGATCGACAGACCCCTATGGCTACACCTTC.

The V gene is TRBV6-1, the J gene TRBJ1-5; D call uncertain. Germline V gene lookup returns CDR1 MNHNS and CDR2 SASEGT. The V and J ends lost 4 bases and 4 bases respectively, with 8 bases between them. There are 13 residues in the CDR3. CDR3 DNA sequence: TGTGCCAGCAGTGTGTTGGAGAATCAGCCCCAGCATTTT. Translating gives CASSVLENQPQHF.

CDR3 residues: CASSLWGMRGQPQHF. CDR3 DNA sequence: TGTGCCAGCAGCTTATGGGGGATGCGTGGTCAGCCCCAGCATTTT. The gene calls are TRBV5-6 and TRBJ1-5, with a tentative D call TRBD1 (5 bases). V was trimmed by 2 bases and J by 6 bases, leaving 15 bases between them. The CDR3 length is 15 residues. From germline, CDR1 is SGHDT and CDR2 YYEEEE.

The V gene is TRBV27, the J gene TRBJ1-6; weak D call: TRBD1 (5 bases). Germline lookup yields CDR1 MNHEY and CDR2 SMNVEV (reference sequence). The CDR3 has 14 amino acids. V was pared by 2 bases and J by 8 bases, with 10 bases between. CDR3 in DNA: TGTGCCAGCAGTTTAGACCTAGGGGATTCACCCCTCCACTTT. Translated: CASSLDLGDSPLHF.

This chain links TRBV4-1 with TRBJ2-7; TRBD1 might be the D (6 bases). CDR3 size: 12 residues. CDR1 is MGHRA, CDR2 YSYEKL, per germline. With 3 bases removed from V and 6 bases from J, the gap between germline ends came to 9 bases. DNA for the CDR3: TGCGCCAGCAGCCACGTGACAGGCGAGCAGTACTTC. Encoded protein: CASSHVTGEQYF.

Only one count was recorded for this clone. The V gene is TRBV27, the J gene TRBJ2-1; the match to TRBD2 covers 7 bases. V trimming: 3 bases; J trimming: 4 bases; junction bases outside the gene matches: 6. Germline V gene sequence: CDR1 MNHEY, CDR2 SMNVEV (reference sequence). This CDR3 is 15 amino acids long. The CDR3 region is CASSFGLVGYNEQFF. The CDR3 nucleotides read TGTGCCAGCAGTTTTGGACTAGTGGGTTACAATGAGCAGTTCTTC.

The rearrangement links TRBV5-1 to TRBJ2-7; tentatively, D is TRBD1 (6 bases). Trimming took 4 bases from V and 4 from J, leaving 21 bases between them. The CDR3 spans 16 residues. Germline loops: CDR1 SGHRS, CDR2 YFSETQ. In nucleotides, the CDR3 is TGCGCCAGCAGCAAACAGGGCCAGTTAGAGGTATACGAGCAGTACTTC. Amino acids: CASSKQGQLEVYEQYF.

The chain employs TRBV25-1 and TRBJ1-3; D is uncertain. V lost 3 bases, J lost 0 bases, and 9 bases lay in between. CDR1 and CDR2 from the germline V gene are MGHDK and SYGVNS. The CDR3 has 15 amino acids. The CDR3 DNA is TGTGCCAGCAGTGACCCCGGCGCCTCTGGAAACACCATATATTTT. Translation: CASSDPGASGNTIYF. Full variable domain (missing parts from reference TRBV25-1 and TRBJ1-3): EADIYQTPRYLVIGTGKKITLECSQTMGHDKMYWYQQDPGMELHLIHYSYGVNSTEKGDLSSESTVSRIRTEHFPLTLESARPSHTSQYLCASSDPGASGNTIYFGEGSWLTVV.

This clone was found once. Other DNA sequences from this sample encode an identical CDR3 as well. The J gene is TRBJ2-3, the V gene TRBV4-2, with no clear D. The CDR3 runs to 13 residues. Germline CDR1 is LGHNA and CDR2 is YNFKEQ. The ends were cut back, 1 base at V and 3 bases at J, with 5 bases in the middle. This CDR3 is CASSQGLTDTQYF. In nucleotides, the CDR3 is TGTGCCAGCAGCCAAGGGTTAACAGATACGCAGTATTTT.